The present T cell receptor (beta chain) was sequenced within a study of T-cell memory formation after mild COVID-19. This clonotype came up a few times. Its antigen is unknown. Whole-study findings and limits: The main location of contracting CD4+ clones was CM and EM, and that of contracting CD8+ clones was EMRA. Contracting clones, day 15 to 85, had balanced CD4/CD8, and later expanders favored CD4+.

MiXCR, run by TCRdb on the 5' RACE reads, gives a single entry per CDR3 protein. The top ten clones hold around 13% of a sample with 540,000 or so distinct CDR3 sequences, approximately 20% of them seen once. The sequencing input was PBMCs or a T cell subset sorted from them (not recorded which). This TCR derives from an adult woman who had mild COVID-19 (a few samples of this study predate the infection). Cell type and time point are not known.

The CDR3 spells CASSVGFGNGELFF. The CDR3 nucleotides read TGTGCCAGCAGTGTCGGATTCGGTAACGGGGAGCTGTTTTTT. The chain joins TRBV6-1 to TRBJ2-2; D not resolved. CDR1 is MNHNS and CDR2 is SASEGT in the germline V gene. The CDR3 is 14 residues long. V was cut by 4 bases and J by 7 bases, with 13 bases left in between.